A single sample gave rise to the 11 T cell receptor beta chains below, sequenced in a study of OX40 agonist ivuxolimab in advanced cancers. Library generation was performed with the immunoSEQ multiplex PCR assay. The table was pulled from immuneACCESS by TCRdb, which kept in-frame rearrangements only. Such tables lose some clones; where checked, under half of the loss comes from unresolved V genes, and the rest has no known cause. Recorded for this sample are tens of thousands of clones; over 75% of them occurred a single time. Clones ranked in the top ten supply 0.6% to 0.85% of the sample. The starting material was CD4+ or CD8+ T cells sorted from blood, obtained in a trial of the OX40 agonist ivuxolimab. The receptor set was obtained from an adult with an advanced solid tumor such as melanoma, head and neck, liver or kidney cancer.

This chain links TRBV6-6 with TRBJ2-5; the D gene could be TRBD1 or TRBD2 (5 bases each). CDR3 length: 14 residues. CDR1 MNHNY and CDR2 SVGAGI come from the germline V gene (reference sequence). The V end lost 2 bases, the J end lost 4 bases, and 11 bases lay between the germline ends. CDR3 DNA: TGTGCCAGCAGTTACAGGGACGAGGGAGAGACCCAGTACTTC. As protein: CASSYRDEGETQYF.

The rearrangement joins TRBV4-3 to TRBJ2-2, with TRBD1 matching 8 bases. The CDR3 is 16 amino acids. The germline V gene encodes CDR1 LGHNA and CDR2 YSLEER. V shed 4 bases, J shed 3 bases, and the junction held 7 bases outside the gene matches. The CDR3 region has the DNA TGCGCCAGCAGCCCCCGGACAGGGCTGTACACCGGGGAGCTGTTTTTT. Residues: CASSPRTGLYTGELFF.

V usage is TRBV19 and J usage is TRBJ1-6; D is uncertain. The length of the CDR3 is 14 residues. The germline V gene has CDR1 LNHDA and CDR2 SQIVND (reference sequence). The V end was cut by 8 bases, the J end by 3 bases, with 11 bases between. The CDR3 here is CASDPAGYNSPLHF. In nucleotides, the CDR3 is TGTGCCAGTGATCCGGCGGGCTATAATTCACCCCTCCACTTT.

The gene calls are TRBV7-2 and TRBJ1-3, with TRBD1 matching 7 bases. J gave up 0 bases and V 5 bases, and 4 bases lay outside the gene matches. The CDR3 length is 15 residues. The germline gives CDR1 SGHTA, CDR2 FQGNSA. The CDR3 region has the DNA TGTGCCAGCAGCCGACAGGGATTCTCTGGAAACACCATATATTTT. It encodes CASSRQGFSGNTIYF.

Of note for this clone: The junction differs from germline at one of its ends, possibly a read error. V usage is TRBV19 and J usage is TRBJ2-4; the D gene could be TRBD1 or TRBD2 (5 bases each). This CDR3 is 14 amino acids long. Germline V CDR1 and CDR2: LNHDA, SQIVND (reference sequence). The CDR3 is CANSMVGMGDIQYF. DNA for the CDR3: TGTGCCAATAGTATGGTCGGGATGGGGGACATTCAGTACTTC. Variable domain in full (rest from reference TRBV19 and TRBJ2-4): DGGITQSPKYLFRKEGQNVTLSCEQNLNHDAMYWYRQDPGQGLRLIYYSQIVNDFQKGDIAEGYSVSREKKESFPLTVTSAQKNPTAFYLCANSMVGMGDIQYFGAGTRLSVL.

The CDR3 protein is CASSEGETEAFF. The CDR3 DNA reads as TGTGCCAGTAGTGAGGGGGAAACTGAAGCTTTCTTT. The V call is TRBV19, the J call TRBJ1-1, with D perhaps matching TRBD1 (6 bases). Trimming stripped 5 bases from V and 5 bases from J, with 9 bases between. Germline loops: CDR1 LNHDA, CDR2 SQIVND (reference sequence). There are 12 residues in the CDR3.

The chain recombines TRBV5-1 with TRBJ2-7, with TRBD1 matching 8 bases. Germline V gives CDR1 SGHRS, CDR2 YFSETQ. The CDR3 consists of 13 residues. V shed 0 bases and J 6 bases; nucleotides not matched to a gene: 2. CDR3: CASSLGQGAEQYF. Written as DNA, the CDR3 is TGCGCCAGCAGCTTGGGTCAGGGGGCCGAGCAGTACTTC.

This chain uses TRBV6-5 with TRBJ1-3; D remains unclear. Germline-derived CDR1 and CDR2 are MNHEY and SVGAGI. The germline V and J ends were trimmed by 2 bases and 0 bases, with 5 bases remaining between them. The CDR3 runs to 14 residues. The CDR3, as DNA: TGTGCCAGCAGTTACAGTGCCTCTGGAAACACCATATATTTT. Its translation is CASSYSASGNTIYF.

V usage is TRBV7-2 and J usage is TRBJ1-2; possible D gene TRBD1, 5 bases. Per the germline V gene, CDR1 is SGHTA and CDR2 is FQGNSA. V was pared by 4 bases and J by 3 bases, with 15 bases between. This CDR3 is 15 amino acids long. CDR3 sequence: CASSSRERGDYGYTF. CDR3 DNA sequence: TGTGCCAGCAGCTCCAGGGAGCGGGGCGACTATGGCTACACCTTC.

The rearrangement links TRBV7-2 to TRBJ2-6; 10 nucleotides line up with TRBD1. The CDR3 spans 16 residues. Germline V gene lookup returns CDR1 SGHTA and CDR2 FQGNSA. V gave up 8 bases and J gave up 0 bases; unmatched junction bases: 4. The CDR3 coding sequence is TGTGCCAGCCGGGACAGGGGATACTCTGGGGCCAACGTCCTGACTTTC. Protein product: CASRDRGYSGANVLTF.

This chain links TRBV29-1 with TRBJ2-2, with D unresolved. CDR1 is SQVTM, CDR2 ANQGSEA, per germline. With 4 bases removed from V and 1 base from J, the gap between germline ends came to 7 bases. The CDR3 extends over 13 amino acids. Written as DNA, the CDR3 is TGCAGCGTTGGCAAATTGAACACCGGGGAGCTGTTTTTT. Protein product: CSVGKLNTGELFF.